The rows below give T cell receptor beta chains drawn from one sample of a study of blood T cell repertoires in COVID-19. TCRdb's table, derived via immunoSEQ multiplex PCR, lists solely in-frame clones and lacks some. The profile shows 180,000 or so clones, about 85% of them singletons. The source material was peripheral blood. These TCRs come from a woman older than 75 with acute or convalescent COVID-19. Each CDR3 is given without its conserved first and last residue.

J gene | V gene | CDR3 protein
TRBJ2-1 | TRBV7-7 | ASSLAPASGGADEQF
TRBJ1-1 | TRBV5-4 | ASSLPGTKAF
TRBJ1-6 | TRBV12-3/TRBV12-4 | ASRSVNSPLH
TRBJ2-5 | TRBV19 | ASSILGARGETQY
TRBJ2-7 | TRBV20-1 | SALGAGEY
TRBJ1-2 | TRBV19 | ASSIPDRGVYGYT
TRBJ2-5 | TRBV5-4 | ASSSGSGGAQETQY
TRBJ1-1 | TRBV5-1 | ASSLTGEDTEAF
TRBJ2-7 | TRBV5-4 | ASSSLQGSFEQY
TRBJ1-5 | TRBV7-2 | ASSLLGGGQPQH
TRBJ1-2 | TRBV3-1/TRBV3-2 | ASSQLSLRGRGHHQGYT
TRBJ2-4 | TRBV9 | ASSAGLAKNIQY
TRBJ2-7 | TRBV6-5 | ASSHGTALSYEQY
TRBJ1-2 | TRBV5-1 | ASSPSEGGHGYT
TRBJ2-5 | TRBV5-1 | ASSWDRYQETQY
TRBJ2-3 | TRBV11-2 | ASSFAGSTDTQY
TRBJ2-3 | TRBV6-5 | ASSRQVQGTQY
TRBJ2-1 | TRBV4-1 | ASSQERASGRNEQF
TRBJ2-1 | TRBV5-4 | ASSPGNEQF
TRBJ1-2 | TRBV6-5 | ASSYEAGVTYGYT
TRBJ1-4 | TRBV20-1 | SASYFTNEKLF
TRBJ2-5 | TRBV4-3 | ASSQGITHLRETQY
TRBJ1-6 | TRBV6-5 | ASSWAANSPLH
TRBJ1-4 | TRBV19 | ASSARQGVEKLF
TRBJ2-3 | TRBV5-5 | ASSAGSTDTQY
TRBJ1-2 | TRBV3-1/TRBV3-2 | ASSQGQGNDYGYT
TRBJ2-3 | TRBV5-1 | ASSLAVAGFTDTQY
TRBJ2-5 | TRBV7-9 | ASSLARGGFSQETQY
TRBJ2-2 | TRBV7-9 | ASSLRQGGTGELF
TRBJ1-1 | TRBV6-6 | ASSSLQGPGTEAF
TRBJ1-2 | TRBV18 | ASSQGNYGYT
TRBJ2-2 | TRBV18 | ASSPPWGGANTGELF
TRBJ1-3 | TRBV6-1 | ASSEARGDTIY
TRBJ1-1 | TRBV10-1 | ASSDSNTEAF
TRBJ1-2 | TRBV19 | ASRQGDYGYT
TRBJ2-5 | TRBV27 | ASSSDNLRTQY
TRBJ2-7 | TRBV29-1 | SVQSGQTYEQY
TRBJ1-1 | TRBV2 | ASGQGNTEAF
TRBJ2-1 | TRBV12-3/TRBV12-4 | AAGSGYNEQF
TRBJ2-5 | TRBV19 | ASSTLTGSQETQY
TRBJ2-5 | TRBV5-1 | ASSSPGIEETQY
TRBJ1-5 | TRBV20-1 | SASRLGGQPQH
TRBJ2-5 | TRBV11-1 | ASSSGLLRAETQY
TRBJ2-5 | TRBV5-1 | ASSVGLVQETQY